The rows below give T cell receptor beta chains drawn from one sample of a study of preoperative IRX-2 immunotherapy in early breast cancer. Using immunoSEQ multiplex PCR, the repertoire was profiled, and TCRdb retains in-frame clones only, with some absent. The sample consists of around 95,000 clones, 70% to 90% of them appearing once. The input for sequencing was tumor tissue, taken after IRX-2 immunotherapy. The receptors were gathered from a human donor with breast cancer. Both conserved end residues are part of each CDR3. Each record gives: V gene, D gene, clone size, J gene, CDR3 protein, CDR3 DNA. D genes are given only for firm matches. Not every row has a clone size; where given, it reads once, few, many or a size class.

TRBV7-6	TRBD2	.	TRBJ2-1	CASSSTPASGIYNEQFF	TGTGCCAGCAGCTCGACCCCTGCTAGCGGGATTTACAATGAGCAGTTCTTC
TRBV9	.	.	TRBJ1-2	CASSVGVVGSSSYGYTF	TGTGCCAGCAGCGTAGGGGTTGTGGGGTCCTCGTCCTATGGCTACACCTTC
TRBV18	TRBD2	.	TRBJ2-3	CASSQSSGVSTDTQYF	TGTGCCAGCTCACAGAGTAGCGGGGTTAGCACAGATACGCAGTATTTT
TRBV5-1	.	.	TRBJ2-6	CASSRRQAGANVLTF	TGCGCCAGCAGCCGGAGGCAGGCTGGGGCCAACGTCCTGACTTTC
TRBV19	.	.	TRBJ2-1	CASSLGQQNNEQFF	TGTGCCAGTAGTCTAGGACAGCAAAACAATGAGCAGTTCTTC
TRBV5-1	TRBD2	.	TRBJ2-7	CASSLLAGPLIYEQYF	TGCGCCAGCAGCTTACTAGCGGGACCGCTTATCTACGAGCAGTACTTC
TRBV28	.	.	TRBJ2-7	CASSLRAGPYEQYF	TGTGCCAGCAGTTTGAGGGCAGGACCCTACGAGCAGTACTTC
TRBV7-6	TRBD1	.	TRBJ2-2	CASSPGTGWGELFF	TGTGCCAGCAGCCCCGGGACAGGGTGGGGGGAGCTGTTTTTT
TRBV6-8	TRBD1	.	TRBJ2-3	CASSYSGDRTNTQYF	TGTGCCAGCAGTTACTCGGGGGACAGAACCAATACGCAGTATTTT
TRBV19	TRBD2	.	TRBJ2-2	CASKIIAGNTGELFF	TGTGCCAGTAAGATCATAGCGGGAAACACCGGGGAGCTGTTTTTT
TRBV5-1	.	.	TRBJ2-3	CASSLEGARTLALDTQYF	TGCGCCAGCAGCTTGGAGGGAGCAAGGACATTAGCTCTAGATACGCAGTATTTT
TRBV5-1	TRBD1	.	TRBJ2-7	CASSDRGISYEQYF	TGCGCCAGCAGCGACAGGGGTATCTCCTACGAGCAGTACTTC
TRBV6-8	.	.	TRBJ1-5	CASSYSQGNYQPQHF	TGTGCCAGCAGTTACTCTCAGGGCAACTATCAGCCCCAGCATTTT
TRBV11-3	.	.	TRBJ2-7	CASSLQGHLYEQYF	TGTGCCAGCAGCCTACAAGGACACCTATACGAGCAGTACTTC
TRBV9	.	few	TRBJ1-3	CASSPTGENTIYF	TGTGCCAGCAGCCCGACAGGAGAAAACACCATATATTTT
TRBV5-1	TRBD2	.	TRBJ2-3	CASSKGLAGAYTDTQYF	TGCGCCAGCAGCAAGGGACTAGCGGGGGCCTACACAGATACGCAGTATTTT
TRBV18	TRBD1	few	TRBJ2-7	CASSPRDRDGEQYF	TGTGCCAGCTCACCACGGGACAGGGATGGCGAGCAGTACTTC
TRBV6-8	.	.	TRBJ1-6	CASTRAVASPLHF	TGTGCCAGCACTCGGGCCGTGGCTTCACCCCTCCACTTT
TRBV19	.	.	TRBJ2-3	CASSILPSSSTDTQYF	TGTGCCAGTAGTATTTTACCTAGCAGTAGCACAGATACGCAGTATTTT
TRBV15	.	few	TRBJ1-1	CATSREWGSMNTEAFF	TGTGCCACCAGCAGAGAATGGGGCTCCATGAACACTGAAGCTTTCTTT
TRBV14	TRBD1	.	TRBJ2-7	CASSPWTGGGYEQYF	TGTGCCAGCAGCCCGTGGACAGGGGGTGGCTACGAGCAGTACTTC
TRBV18	TRBD2	.	TRBJ2-7	CASSPTSGGSYEQYF	TGTGCCAGCTCACCAACTAGCGGGGGATCCTACGAGCAGTACTTC
TRBV29-1	.	.	TRBJ1-1	CSVDHYNVNTEAFF	TGCAGCGTTGACCACTATAACGTGAACACTGAAGCTTTCTTT
TRBV28	TRBD1	.	TRBJ2-4	CASSLTGTDIQYF	TGTGCCAGCAGCCTGACAGGGACGGACATTCAGTACTTC
TRBV10-3	TRBD1	.	TRBJ2-5	CAISEPGQQETQYF	TGTGCCATCAGTGAGCCGGGACAGCAAGAGACCCAGTACTTC
TRBV7-6	TRBD1	.	TRBJ2-1	CASSSGGVYNEQFF	TGTGCTAGCAGCTCAGGGGGAGTCTACAATGAGCAGTTCTTC
TRBV10-1	TRBD1	.	TRBJ2-7	CASSSGQVGYEQYF	TGCGCCAGCAGTTCGGGACAGGTGGGATACGAGCAGTACTTC
TRBV28	.	.	TRBJ1-2	CASSLAGPYGYTF	TGTGCCAGCAGTTTGGCAGGGCCCTATGGCTACACCTTC
TRBV28	TRBD1	.	TRBJ1-4	CASSPHTRQGSNEKLFF	TGTGCCAGCAGTCCACACACCAGACAGGGCTCTAATGAAAAACTGTTTTTT
TRBV29-1	.	.	TRBJ1-2	CSVVGGSDGYTF	TGCAGCGTTGTGGGGGGCTCAGATGGCTACACCTTC
TRBV18	TRBD1	.	TRBJ2-2	CASSDPAGTGGRDNTGELFF	TGTGCCAGCTCAGACCCAGCCGGAACAGGGGGCCGGGATAATACCGGGGAGCTGTTTTTT
TRBV15	.	.	TRBJ2-6	CAVMRGSSGANVLTF	TGTGCCGTCATGAGGGGAAGCTCTGGGGCCAACGTCCTGACTTTC
TRBV6-7	.	.	TRBJ1-5	CASRRGNQPQHF	TGTGCCAGCAGGCGGGGCAATCAGCCCCAGCATTTT
TRBV19	TRBD1	.	TRBJ2-2	CASSIRQGNTGELFF	TGTGCCAGTAGTATTCGACAGGGTAACACCGGGGAGCTGTTTTTT
TRBV29-1	TRBD1	few	TRBJ2-1	CSAMTGGGYNNEQFF	TGCAGCGCTATGACAGGGGGGGGATACAATAATGAGCAGTTCTTC
TRBV7-5	.	once	TRBJ1-6	CASRLRLDNRGQNSPLHF	TGTGCCAGCAGGTTAAGGCTGGATAACAGGGGGCAAAATTCACCCCTCCACTTT
TRBV5-1	TRBD2	.	TRBJ2-3	CASSRGLAGGPDTQYF	TGCGCCAGCAGCAGGGGACTAGCGGGGGGGCCAGATACGCAGTATTTT
TRBV10-1	.	.	TRBJ1-1	CASKGASNTEAFF	TGCGCCAGCAAGGGAGCCTCGAACACTGAAGCTTTCTTT
TRBV6-8	TRBD1	few	TRBJ1-1	CASEGTAPANTEAFF	TGTGCCAGCGAGGGGACAGCCCCCGCGAACACTGAAGCTTTCTTT
TRBV19	TRBD1	.	TRBJ1-6	CASTLLDRPPLHF	TGTGCCAGTACCCTATTGGACAGGCCCCCCCTCCACTTT
TRBV28	.	.	TRBJ1-4	CASSSGGNEKLFF	TGTGCCAGCAGTTCGGGCGGGAATGAAAAACTGTTTTTT
TRBV7-6	.	.	TRBJ1-5	CASSLNGGINQPQHF	TGTGCCAGCAGCTTGAACGGAGGAATTAATCAGCCCCAGCATTTT
TRBV19	TRBD1	.	TRBJ1-1	CASSISGQGNTEAFF	TGTGCCAGTAGTATCTCTGGACAGGGAAACACTGAAGCTTTCTTT
TRBV28	.	few	TRBJ1-4	CASSEYTVNEKLFF	TGTGCCAGCAGTGAATACACGGTTAATGAAAAACTGTTTTTT
TRBV6-8	.	.	TRBJ2-5	CASSAFRGETQYF	TGTGCCAGCAGTGCGTTTAGGGGAGAGACCCAGTACTTC
TRBV6-8	TRBD1	.	TRBJ1-5	CASRQGNQPQHF	TGTGCCAGCAGACAGGGGAATCAGCCCCAGCATTTT